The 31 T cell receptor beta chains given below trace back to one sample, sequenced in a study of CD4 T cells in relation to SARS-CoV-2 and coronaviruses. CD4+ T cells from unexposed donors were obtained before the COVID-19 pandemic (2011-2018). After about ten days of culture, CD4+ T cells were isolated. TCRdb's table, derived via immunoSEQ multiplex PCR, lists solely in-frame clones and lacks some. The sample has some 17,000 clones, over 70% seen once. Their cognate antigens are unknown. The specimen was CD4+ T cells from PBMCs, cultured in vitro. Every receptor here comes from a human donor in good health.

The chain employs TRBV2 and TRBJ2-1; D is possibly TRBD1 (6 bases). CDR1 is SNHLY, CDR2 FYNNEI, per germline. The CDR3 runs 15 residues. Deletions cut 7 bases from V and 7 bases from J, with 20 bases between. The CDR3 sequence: CASNTGSALGNEQFF. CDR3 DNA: TGTGCCAGCAATACAGGGTCCGCTTTAGGTAATGAGCAGTTCTTC.

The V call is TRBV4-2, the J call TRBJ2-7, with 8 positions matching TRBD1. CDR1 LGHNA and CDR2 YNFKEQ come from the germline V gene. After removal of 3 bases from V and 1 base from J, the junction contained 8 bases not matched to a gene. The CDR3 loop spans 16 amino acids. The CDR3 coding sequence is TGTGCCAGCAGCCATCCTGTCAGGGGGCAATCCTACGAGCAGTACTTC. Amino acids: CASSHPVRGQSYEQYF.

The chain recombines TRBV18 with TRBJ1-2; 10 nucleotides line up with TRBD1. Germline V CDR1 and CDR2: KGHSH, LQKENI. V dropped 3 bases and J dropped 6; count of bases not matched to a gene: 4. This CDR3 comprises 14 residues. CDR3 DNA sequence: TGTGCCAGCTCACCGGACAGGGGGATAAATGGCTACACCTTC. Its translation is CASSPDRGINGYTF.

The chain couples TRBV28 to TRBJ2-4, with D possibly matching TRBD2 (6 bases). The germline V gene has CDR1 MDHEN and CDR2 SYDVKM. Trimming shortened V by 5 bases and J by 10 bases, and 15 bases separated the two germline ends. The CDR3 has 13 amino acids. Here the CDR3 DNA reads TGTGCCAGCAGTGCGGCGGGGAATGTTATTCAGTACTTC. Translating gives CASSAAGNVIQYF.

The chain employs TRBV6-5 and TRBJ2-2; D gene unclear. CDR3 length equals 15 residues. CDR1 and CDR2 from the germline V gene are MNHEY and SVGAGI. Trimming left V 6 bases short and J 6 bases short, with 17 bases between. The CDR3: CASSLAKTHPGELFF. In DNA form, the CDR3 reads TGTGCCAGCAGCCTCGCTAAGACTCACCCCGGGGAGCTGTTTTTT.

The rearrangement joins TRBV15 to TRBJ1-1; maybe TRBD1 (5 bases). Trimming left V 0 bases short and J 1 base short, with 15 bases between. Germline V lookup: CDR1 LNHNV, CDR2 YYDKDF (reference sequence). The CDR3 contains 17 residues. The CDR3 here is CATSRDLFRGANTEAFF. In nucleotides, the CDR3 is TGTGCCACCAGCAGAGATCTATTCCGGGGCGCGAACACTGAAGCTTTCTTT.

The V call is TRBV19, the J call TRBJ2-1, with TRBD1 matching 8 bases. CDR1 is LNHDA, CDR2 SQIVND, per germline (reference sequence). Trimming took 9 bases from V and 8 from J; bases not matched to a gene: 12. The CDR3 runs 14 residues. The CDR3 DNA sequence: TGTGCCAGCAGGGTTCAGGGGGCAGGCGATGAGCAGTTCTTC. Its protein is CASRVQGAGDEQFF.

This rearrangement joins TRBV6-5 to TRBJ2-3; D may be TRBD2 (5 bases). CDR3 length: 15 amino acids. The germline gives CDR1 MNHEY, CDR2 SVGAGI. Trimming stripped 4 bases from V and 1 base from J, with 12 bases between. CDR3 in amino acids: CASSFLASGTDTQYF. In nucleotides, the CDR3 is TGTGCCAGCAGTTTTTTAGCGTCCGGCACAGATACGCAGTATTTT.

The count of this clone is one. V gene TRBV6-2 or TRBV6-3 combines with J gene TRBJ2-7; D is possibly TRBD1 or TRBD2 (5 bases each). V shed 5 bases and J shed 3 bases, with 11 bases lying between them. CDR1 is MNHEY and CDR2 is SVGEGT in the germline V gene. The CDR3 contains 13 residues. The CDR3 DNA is TGTGCCAGCAGTGGACGGGACGGCTACGAGCAGTACTTC. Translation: CASSGRDGYEQYF.

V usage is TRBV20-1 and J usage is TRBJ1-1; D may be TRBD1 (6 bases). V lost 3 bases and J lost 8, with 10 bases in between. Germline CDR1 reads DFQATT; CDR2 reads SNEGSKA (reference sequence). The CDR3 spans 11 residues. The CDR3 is CSASRGREAFF. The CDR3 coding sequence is TGCAGTGCTAGCAGGGGCCGGGAAGCTTTCTTT.

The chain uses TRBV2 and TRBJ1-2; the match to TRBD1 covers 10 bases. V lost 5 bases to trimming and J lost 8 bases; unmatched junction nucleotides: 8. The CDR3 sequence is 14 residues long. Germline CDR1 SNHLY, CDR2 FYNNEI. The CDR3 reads CASSSGTGVQGYTF. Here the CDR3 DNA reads TGTGCCAGCAGTTCCGGGACAGGGGTACAAGGCTACACCTTC.

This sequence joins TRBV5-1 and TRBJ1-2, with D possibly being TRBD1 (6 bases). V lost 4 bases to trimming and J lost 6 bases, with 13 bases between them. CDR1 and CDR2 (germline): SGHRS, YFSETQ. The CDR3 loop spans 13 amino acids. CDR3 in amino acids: CASSEGGEDGYTF. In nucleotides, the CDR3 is TGCGCCAGCAGCGAGGGGGGTGAAGATGGCTACACCTTC.

The chain's CDR3 is CAWSVVAGGPDTQYF. CDR3 DNA: TGTGCCTGGAGTGTGGTGGCGGGAGGACCAGATACGCAGTATTTT. The chain has TRBV30 and TRBJ2-3, with TRBD2 matching over 8 bases. The CDR3 consists of 15 residues. Trimming took 0 bases from V and 4 from J; bases not matched to a gene: 6. In germline, CDR1 is GTSNPN, CDR2 SVGIG (reference sequence).

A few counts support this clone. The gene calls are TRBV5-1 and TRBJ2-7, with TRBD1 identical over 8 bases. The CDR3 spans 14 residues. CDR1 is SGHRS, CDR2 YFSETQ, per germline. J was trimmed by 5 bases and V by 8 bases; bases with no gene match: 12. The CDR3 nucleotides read TGCGCCAGTAGTGAACAGGGGGTGGGTAACGAGCAGTACTTC. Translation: CASSEQGVGNEQYF.

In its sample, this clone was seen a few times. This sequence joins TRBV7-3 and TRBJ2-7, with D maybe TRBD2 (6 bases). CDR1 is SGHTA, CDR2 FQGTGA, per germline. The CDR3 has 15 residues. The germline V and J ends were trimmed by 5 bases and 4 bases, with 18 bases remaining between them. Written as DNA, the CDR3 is TGTGCCAGCAGCCCCTCGACGGGAGCGGGTTACGAGCAGTACTTC. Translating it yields CASSPSTGAGYEQYF.

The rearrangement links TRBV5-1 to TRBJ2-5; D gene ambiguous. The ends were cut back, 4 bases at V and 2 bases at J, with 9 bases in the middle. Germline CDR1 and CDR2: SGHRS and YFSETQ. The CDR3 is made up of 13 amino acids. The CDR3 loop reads CASSPSRQETQYF. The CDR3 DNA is TGCGCCAGCAGCCCGTCCAGGCAAGAGACCCAGTACTTC.

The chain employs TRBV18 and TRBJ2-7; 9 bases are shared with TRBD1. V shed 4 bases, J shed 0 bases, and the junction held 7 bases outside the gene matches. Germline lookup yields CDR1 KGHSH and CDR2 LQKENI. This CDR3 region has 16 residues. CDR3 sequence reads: CASSRIGTGSSYEQYF. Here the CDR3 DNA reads TGTGCCAGCTCACGAATCGGGACAGGGTCCTCCTACGAGCAGTACTTC.

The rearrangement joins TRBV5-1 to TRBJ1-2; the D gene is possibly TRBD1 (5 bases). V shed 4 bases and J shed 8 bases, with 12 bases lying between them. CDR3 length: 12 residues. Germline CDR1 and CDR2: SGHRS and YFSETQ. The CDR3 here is CASSPDGDGYTF. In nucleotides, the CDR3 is TGCGCCAGCAGCCCGGACGGGGACGGCTACACCTTC.

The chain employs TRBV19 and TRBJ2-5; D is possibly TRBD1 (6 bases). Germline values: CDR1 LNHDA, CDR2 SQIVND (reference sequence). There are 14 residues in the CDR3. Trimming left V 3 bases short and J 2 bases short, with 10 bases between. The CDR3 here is CASSIGQIQETQYF. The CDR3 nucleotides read TGTGCCAGTAGTATCGGACAGATTCAAGAGACCCAGTACTTC.

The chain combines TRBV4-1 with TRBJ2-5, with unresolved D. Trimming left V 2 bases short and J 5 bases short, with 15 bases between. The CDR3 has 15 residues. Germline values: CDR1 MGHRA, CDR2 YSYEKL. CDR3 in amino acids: CASSQFMVNRETQYF. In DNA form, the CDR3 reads TGCGCCAGCAGCCAATTCATGGTTAACCGGGAGACCCAGTACTTC.

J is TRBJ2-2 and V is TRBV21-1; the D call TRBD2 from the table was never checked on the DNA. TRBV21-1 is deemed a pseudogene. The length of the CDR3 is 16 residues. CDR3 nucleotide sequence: TGTGCCAGCATCGGCCCAGGGACTACACGGCTCGGGGAGCTGTTTTTT. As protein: CASIGPGTTRLGELFF.

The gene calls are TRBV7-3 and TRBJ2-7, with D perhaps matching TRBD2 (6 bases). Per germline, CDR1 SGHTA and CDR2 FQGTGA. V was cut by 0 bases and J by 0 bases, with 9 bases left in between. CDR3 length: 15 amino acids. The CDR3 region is CASSLTSGSSYEQYF. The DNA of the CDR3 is TGTGCCAGCAGCTTAACTAGCGGAAGCTCCTACGAGCAGTACTTC.

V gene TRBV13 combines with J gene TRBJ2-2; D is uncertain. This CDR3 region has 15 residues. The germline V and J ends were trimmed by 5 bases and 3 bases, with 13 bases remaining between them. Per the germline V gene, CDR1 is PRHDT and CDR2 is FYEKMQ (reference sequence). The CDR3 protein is CASSRNPTYTGELFF. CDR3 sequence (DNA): TGTGCCAGCAGCCGTAACCCCACTTACACCGGGGAGCTGTTTTTT.

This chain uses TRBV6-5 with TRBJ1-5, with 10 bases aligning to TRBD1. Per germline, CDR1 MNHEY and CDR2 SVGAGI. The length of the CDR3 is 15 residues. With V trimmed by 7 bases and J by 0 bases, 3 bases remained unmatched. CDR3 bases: TGTGCCAGCATCTGGACAGGGGGTAGCAATCAGCCCCAGCATTTT. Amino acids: CASIWTGGSNQPQHF.

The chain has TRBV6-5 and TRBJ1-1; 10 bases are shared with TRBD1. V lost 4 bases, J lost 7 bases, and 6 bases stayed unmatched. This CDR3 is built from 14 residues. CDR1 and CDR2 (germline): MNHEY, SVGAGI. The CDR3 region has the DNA TGTGCCAGCAGTTTCGGACAGGGGGTAGGTGAAGCTTTCTTT. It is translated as CASSFGQGVGEAFF.

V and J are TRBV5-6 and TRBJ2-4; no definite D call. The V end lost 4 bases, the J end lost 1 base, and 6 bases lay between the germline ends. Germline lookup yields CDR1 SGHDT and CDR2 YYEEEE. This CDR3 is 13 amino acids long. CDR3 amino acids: CASSPNAKNIQYF. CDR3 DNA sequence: TGTGCCAGCAGCCCTAACGCCAAAAACATTCAGTACTTC.

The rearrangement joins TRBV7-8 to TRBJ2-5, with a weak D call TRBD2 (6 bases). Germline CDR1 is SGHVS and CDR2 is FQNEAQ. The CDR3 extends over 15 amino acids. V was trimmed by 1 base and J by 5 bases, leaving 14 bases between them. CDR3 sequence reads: CASSLEAGRGETQYF. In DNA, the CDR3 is TGTGCCAGCAGCTTAGAGGCAGGTCGGGGGGAGACCCAGTACTTC.

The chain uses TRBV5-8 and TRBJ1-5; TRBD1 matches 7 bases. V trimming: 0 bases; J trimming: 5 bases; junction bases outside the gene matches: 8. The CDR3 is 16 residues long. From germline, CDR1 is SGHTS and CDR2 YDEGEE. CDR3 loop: CASSLGQGRLDQPQHF. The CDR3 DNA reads TGTGCCAGCAGCTTGGGACAGGGCCGACTCGATCAGCCCCAGCATTTT.

CDR3 in amino acids: CACRVQGAGETQYF. CDR3 in DNA: TGTGCCTGTCGGGTACAGGGGGCGGGGGAGACCCAGTACTTC. The chain couples TRBV30 to TRBJ2-5; 9 bases line up with TRBD1. V was clipped by 6 bases and J by 5 bases; unmatched bases: 10. Per the germline V gene, CDR1 is GTSNPN and CDR2 is SVGIG (reference sequence). The CDR3 totals 14 residues.

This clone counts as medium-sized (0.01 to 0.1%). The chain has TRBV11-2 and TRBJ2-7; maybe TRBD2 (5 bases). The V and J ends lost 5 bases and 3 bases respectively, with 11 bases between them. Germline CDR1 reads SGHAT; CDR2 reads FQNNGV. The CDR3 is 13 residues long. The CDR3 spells CASSAGLIYEQYF. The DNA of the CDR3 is TGTGCCAGCAGCGCTGGACTCATCTACGAGCAGTACTTC.

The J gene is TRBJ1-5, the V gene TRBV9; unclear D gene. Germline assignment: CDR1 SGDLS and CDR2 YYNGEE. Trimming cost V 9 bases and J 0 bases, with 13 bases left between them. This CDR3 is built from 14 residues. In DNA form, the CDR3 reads TGTGCCATGTTCGGGCTAGATAGCAATCAGCCCCAGCATTTT. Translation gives CAMFGLDSNQPQHF.